The sequence of this T cell receptor (beta chain) was determined in a study of OX40 agonist ivuxolimab in advanced cancers. Study-wide background: An agonistic anti-OX40 (CD134) antibody, ivuxolimab, was used to treat the patients.

Sequenced by immunoSEQ multiplex PCR; TCRdb stores in-frame clones only, minus some. There are more than 90,000 clones in the sample; about 84% occur only once, and approximately 5.5% lies in the top ten. CDR3 size: 17 residues. The germline V gene encodes CDR1 LGHNT and CDR2 FRNRAP. Trimming took 0 bases from V and 2 from J; bases not matched to a gene: 6. This sequence joins TRBV12-5 and TRBJ2-3; 9 bases agree with TRBD2. The sequence derives from an adult with an advanced solid tumor such as melanoma, head and neck, liver or kidney cancer. This specimen consisted of CD4+ or CD8+ T cells sorted from blood, obtained in a trial of the OX40 agonist ivuxolimab. CDR3 coding DNA: TGTGCTAGTGGTTTGGTAGGCAAGCGGGAGGACACAGATACGCAGTATTTT. It is translated as CASGLVGKREDTDTQYF. The entire variable domain, with the rest obtained from reference TRBV12-5 and TRBJ2-3, is as follows: DARVTQTPRHKVTEMGQEVTMRCQPILGHNTVFWYRQTMMQGLELLAYFRNRAPLDDSGMPKDRFSAEMPDATLATLKIQPSEPRDSAVYFCASGLVGKREDTDTQYFGPGTRLTVL.